This TCR beta chain comes out of a study of T cell repertoires in cytomegalovirus infection. At the level of the study: Alongside well-studied HLA-B-restricted CMV epitopes, recently identified HLA-C-restricted CMV epitopes were also used. TCR beta signatures that were public indicated CMV infection and matching HLA type. Regarding the study as a whole: HLA-C-restricted TCR beta clonotypes specific for CMV led the ex vivo response. Cumulative frequency (of public TCR beta family members) identified carriers of CMV plus the relevant HLA.

Only a few counts were recorded for this clonotype. What it binds is not known. The CDR3 is 14 amino acids. CDR1 and CDR2 from the germline V gene are WSHSY and SAAADI. Trimming at V came to 3 bases and at J to 9 bases, leaving 5 bases not matched to a gene. TCRdb passed the reads through MiXCR, listing each CDR3 protein once. The table includes about 920,000 distinct CDR3 sequences, 31% detected once. This receptor was taken from a human donor in good health (CMV status not recorded). Some clones in this sample may be carry-over from other donors' samples. The V call is TRBV10-2, the J call TRBJ2-1, with 10 bases aligning to TRBD2. The starting material was cultured CD8+ T cells from PBMCs, obtained from culture after CMV antigen stimulation. The CDR3 region has the DNA TGCGCCAGCAGTGAAGCGGGGGGGCTAGGTGAGCAGTTCTTC. Translation gives CASSEAGGLGEQFF.